This TCR beta chain originates from a study of cytomegalovirus exposure and HLA in healthy donors. The wider study: A data release that came early held some 79 million unique TCRs from HLA-typed donors. Study-wide points: What a later analysis reportedly showed was that an Asian-associated ancestry cluster had fewer N-insertions than the roughly 720-donor mean. Sequence variants that were highly shared formed a cluster that was likely a sequencing artifact.

The primer mix had 60 Vbeta and 13 Jbeta primers. Assay used: immunoSEQ multiplex PCR; TCRdb lists only in-frame clones, some missing. The data contain some 160,000 clones, approximately 80% of them seen just once; the ten biggest clones take up 1.5% to 2%. On this clone: What it recognizes is unknown.

V was pared by 4 bases and J by 6 bases, with 18 bases of the junction left unmatched. Germline loops: CDR1 SGHDN, CDR2 FVKESK. The CDR3 contains 18 residues. Sequencing used PBMCs. This clonotype was obtained from a woman aged 25 to 39 in good health and CMV-seronegative. This chain links TRBV14 with TRBJ2-1; 7 bases are shared with TRBD2. The CDR3 loop is CASSLLRFSTSAPNEQFF. In DNA form, the CDR3 reads TGTGCCAGCAGCCTACTCCGGTTCTCAACTAGCGCCCCCAATGAGCAGTTCTTC.